The present T cell receptor beta chain was sequenced within a study of T cells after posttransplantation cyclophosphamide. Overall study results and limits: Donor-recipient repertoire similarity was low at 1-2 months, rising over year one. Blood and skin or GI T cell repertoires showed limited TRB overlap. Recipient CMV seropositivity and CMV reactivation strongly tracked TRB clonality.

The related graft donor's blood sample was taken on the day of bone marrow donation. Comment on this clone: Its antigen is unidentified.

The CDR3 consists of 15 residues. Between the trimmed V and J ends, which lost 2 bases and 2 bases, there was a span of 13 bases. Germline V gene data show CDR1 as MDHEN and CDR2 as SYDVKM. Clones were read by immunoSEQ multiplex PCR, and TCRdb kept only the in-frame ones, dropping some. The data hold some 21,000 clones, with around 98% observed a single time. Sequenced: naive CD8+ T cells sorted from PBMCs. The V gene is TRBV28, the J gene TRBJ2-7; D gene unclear. The receptor comes from a man between 35 and 55 years old in good health, CMV-negative, and a related stem cell transplant donor. CDR3 nucleotide sequence: TGTGCCAGCAGTTTAAAAGCCCGAGCTGCCTACGAGCAGTACTTC. Protein: CASSLKARAAYEQYF.